Following are 24 T cell receptor beta chains from one sample sequenced in a study of T cell responses to AZD1222 COVID-19 vaccine. Repertoires were generated with immunoSEQ multiplex PCR, while TCRdb's copy carries only in-frame clones and drops some. The data show 150,000 to 200,000 clones, with around 90% seen just once and under 1.2% held by the top ten. The source material was peripheral blood, sampled 28 days after the second AZD1222 dose. The receptors come from an adult who received the AZD1222 COVID-19 vaccine.

This clone was observed at least ten times. This chain joins TRBV5-6 and TRBJ2-7; D might be TRBD1 or TRBD2, each matching 6 bases. This CDR3 spans 15 amino acids. V lost 3 bases and J lost 0, with 13 bases in between. In germline, CDR1 is SGHDT, CDR2 YYEEEE. CDR3 in amino acids: CASSSGGFSSYEQYF. The CDR3 DNA reads TGTGCCAGCAGCTCCGGGGGCTTTTCCTCCTACGAGCAGTACTTC. Full variable domain (rest looked up from reference TRBV5-6 and TRBJ2-7): DAGVTQSPTHLIKTRGQQVTLRCSPKSGHDTVSWYQQALGQGPQFIFQYYEEEERQRGNFPDRFSGHQFPNYSSELNVNALLLGDSALYLCASSSGGFSSYEQYFGPGTRLTVT.

The chain has TRBV5-1 and TRBJ2-7; TRBD1 agrees at 7 bases. Germline V gene data show CDR1 as SGHRS and CDR2 as YFSETQ. CDR3 size: 15 residues. V lost 4 bases to trimming and J lost 6 bases; unmatched junction nucleotides: 13. CDR3 region: CASSVKTGWIGEQYF. The CDR3 nucleotides are TGCGCCAGCAGCGTAAAGACAGGGTGGATCGGCGAGCAGTACTTC.

The CDR3 DNA follows: TGCAGCGTTGGCCACCCGACGAGCGGGGAGCTGTTTTTT. Its protein is CSVGHPTSGELFF. V and J are TRBV29-1 and TRBJ2-2; D is unresolved. V shed 4 bases and J shed 7 bases, with 13 bases lying between them. Germline-derived CDR1 and CDR2 are SQVTM and ANQGSEA. The length of the CDR3 is 13 residues.

The CDR3 spells CASSKGGRDNEQFF. CDR3 nucleotide sequence: TGTGCCAGCAGTAAGGGAGGAAGAGACAATGAGCAGTTCTTC. This chain uses TRBV6-4 with TRBJ2-1; maybe TRBD2 (6 bases). Germline lookup yields CDR1 MRHNA and CDR2 SNTAGT. CDR3 length equals 14 residues. Trimming pared 5 bases from V and 5 bases from J, leaving 13 bases between.

This chain links TRBV14 with TRBJ1-1; D unresolved. V shed 0 bases and J shed 2 bases, with 4 bases lying between them. The CDR3 has 13 amino acids. CDR1 SGHDN and CDR2 FVKESK come from the germline V gene. The CDR3 loop is CASSQDGNTEAFF. CDR3 coding DNA: TGTGCCAGCAGCCAAGATGGTAACACTGAAGCTTTCTTT.

V is TRBV6-1 and J is TRBJ1-2; 7 nucleotides align to TRBD1. The CDR3 has 14 residues. Germline CDR1 and CDR2: MNHNS and SASEGT. With V trimmed by 3 bases and J by 4 bases, 5 bases remained unmatched. CDR3 loop: CASSDGTEIYGYTF. The DNA for the CDR3 is TGTGCCAGCAGTGATGGGACAGAAATCTATGGCTACACCTTC.

The chain couples TRBV11-3 to TRBJ2-2; no clear D gene. Between the trimmed V and J ends, which lost 5 bases and 4 bases, there was a span of 14 bases. The CDR3 runs 15 residues. CDR1 SGHNT and CDR2 YENEEA come from the germline V gene. CDR3 sequence reads: CASSLGQIRTGELFF. As DNA, the CDR3 is TGTGCCAGCAGCCTAGGCCAGATCCGCACCGGGGAGCTGTTTTTT. Full variable domain (rest looked up from reference TRBV11-3 and TRBJ2-2): EAGVVQSPRYKIIEKKQPVAFWCNPISGHNTLYWYLQNLGQGPELLIRYENEEAVDDSQLPKDRFSAERLKGVDSTLKIQPAELGDSAVYLCASSLGQIRTGELFFGEGSRLTVL.

This clone showed up just once. The rearrangement links TRBV6-5 to TRBJ1-6; no clear D gene. The CDR3 is made up of 14 amino acids. Trimming stripped 5 bases from V and 9 bases from J, with 14 bases between. Germline lookup yields CDR1 MNHEY and CDR2 SVGAGI. The CDR3 sequence: CASSLPSYGSPLHF. The DNA for the CDR3 is TGTGCCAGCAGTCTCCCCTCCTATGGTTCACCCCTCCACTTT.

The V gene is TRBV18, the J gene TRBJ2-1; tentative D call: TRBD1 (6 bases). The CDR3 runs 15 residues. CDR1 KGHSH and CDR2 LQKENI come from the germline V gene. V shed 4 bases and J shed 4 bases, with 14 bases lying between them. The CDR3 loop reads CASSLRDNLYNEQFF. The CDR3 DNA follows: TGTGCCAGCTCACTACGGGACAATCTTTACAATGAGCAGTTCTTC. Full variable domain (outside the CDR3, taken from reference TRBV18 and TRBJ2-1): NAGVMQNPRHLVRRRGQEARLRCSPMKGHSHVYWYRQLPEEGLKFMVYLQKENIIDESGMPKERFSAEFPKEGPSILRIQQVVRGDSAAYFCASSLRDNLYNEQFFGPGTRLTVL.

The chain couples TRBV13 to TRBJ2-3; 12 positions agree with TRBD2. The length of the CDR3 is 16 residues. Germline V CDR1 and CDR2: PRHDT, FYEKMQ (reference sequence). With V trimmed by 3 bases and J by 5 bases, 6 bases remained unmatched. CDR3 region: CASSFSSGGARDTQYF. CDR3 nucleotide sequence: TGTGCCAGCAGCTTCTCTAGCGGGGGGGCTCGAGATACGCAGTATTTT.

The V and J genes are TRBV9 and TRBJ1-4; D is possibly TRBD1 (6 bases). Trimming shortened V by 0 bases and J by 0 bases, and 12 bases separated the two germline ends. CDR1 is SGDLS and CDR2 is YYNGEE in the germline V gene. The CDR3 sequence is 17 residues long. The CDR3 reads CASSVEQGLTTNEKLFF. CDR3 nucleotides: TGTGCCAGCAGCGTAGAACAGGGCCTTACAACTAATGAAAAACTGTTTTTT. Full variable domain (remainder filled in from reference TRBV9 and TRBJ1-4): DSGVTQTPKHLITATGQRVTLRCSPRSGDLSVYWYQQSLDQGLQFLIQYYNGEERAKGNILERFSAQQFPDLHSELNLSSLELGDSALYFCASSVEQGLTTNEKLFFGSGTQLSVL.

This chain connects TRBV7-3 to TRBJ1-6, with a tentative D call TRBD1 (5 bases). The CDR3 is made up of 15 amino acids. With 2 bases removed from V and 3 bases from J, the gap between germline ends came to 8 bases. Looked up from germline, CDR1 is SGHTA and CDR2 is FQGTGA. The CDR3 DNA is TGTGCCAGCAGCTTAGACAGAAACTATAATTCACCCCTCCACTTT. Residues: CASSLDRNYNSPLHF.

The chain combines TRBV19 with TRBJ1-1; D gene ambiguous. Germline V gene sequence: CDR1 LNHDA, CDR2 SQIVND (reference sequence). The CDR3 is made up of 14 amino acids. V lost 3 bases, J lost 4 bases, and 12 bases lay in between. CDR3 loop: CASSIPGLVTEAFF. The DNA of the CDR3 is TGTGCCAGTAGTATCCCCGGCCTGGTCACTGAAGCTTTCTTT.

This clone was observed at least ten times. V gene TRBV27 combines with J gene TRBJ1-2; 8 bases line up with TRBD1. Germline trimming cut 5 bases from V and 8 bases from J; bases unmatched to any gene: 10. There are 14 residues in the CDR3. Germline CDR1 and CDR2: MNHEY and SMNVEV (reference sequence). The CDR3 coding sequence is TGTGCCAGCAGTCACCAGGGGGCCTACGACGGCTACACCTTC. As protein: CASSHQGAYDGYTF.

The chain carries TRBV5-1 and TRBJ1-4, with TRBD1 identical over 8 bases. This CDR3 comprises 14 residues. Germline V CDR1 and CDR2: SGHRS, YFSETQ. V was pared by 2 bases and J by 7 bases, with 4 bases of the junction left unmatched. The CDR3 sequence: CASSLTGGSEKLFF. Written as DNA, the CDR3 is TGCGCCAGCAGCTTAACAGGGGGTTCTGAAAAACTGTTTTTT.

V and J are TRBV9 and TRBJ1-2; D possibly corresponds to TRBD1 (6 bases). V was shortened by 4 bases and J by 11 bases, with 24 bases between the two germline ends. This CDR3 is built from 15 residues. From germline, CDR1 is SGDLS and CDR2 YYNGEE. The CDR3 nucleotides read TGTGCCAGCAGCCCACAGACAGGACTTCACCCGGGGTACACCTTC. Translation: CASSPQTGLHPGYTF. Drawing the rest from reference TRBV9 and TRBJ1-2, the complete variable domain is DSGVTQTPKHLITATGQRVTLRCSPRSGDLSVYWYQQSLDQGLQFLIQYYNGEERAKGNILERFSAQQFPDLHSELNLSSLELGDSALYFCASSPQTGLHPGYTFGSGTRLTVV.

The J gene is TRBJ1-2, the V gene TRBV20-1; no clear D gene. V was trimmed by 0 bases and J by 7 bases, leaving 6 bases between them. The CDR3 loop spans 11 amino acids. CDR1 DFQATT and CDR2 SNEGSKA come from the germline V gene (reference sequence). The CDR3 nucleotides are TGCAGTGCTAGAGAAGGGAGTGGCTACACCTTC. Its translation is CSAREGSGYTF.

V usage is TRBV9 and J usage is TRBJ1-2; 7 bases are shared with TRBD1. The CDR3 is 15 amino acids. Looked up from germline, CDR1 is SGDLS and CDR2 is YYNGEE. Trimming took 0 bases from V and 4 from J; bases not matched to a gene: 6. Here the CDR3 DNA reads TGTGCCAGCAGCGTAGAGGCAGGGGGTGCCTATGGCTACACCTTC. It encodes CASSVEAGGAYGYTF.

Points on this clone: This specimen includes other DNA sequences encoding the same CDR3. The V and J genes are TRBV5-4 and TRBJ1-3; D is unclear. The ends were cut back, 0 bases at V and 3 bases at J, with 1 base in the middle. CDR1 and CDR2 from the germline V gene are SGHNT and YYREEE (reference sequence). This CDR3 contains 12 residues. The CDR3 DNA follows: TGTGCCAGCAGCTTGGGTGGAAACACCATATATTTT. This sequence encodes CASSLGGNTIYF.

The chain is built from TRBV11-3 and TRBJ2-3; 9 bases agree with TRBD2. This CDR3 spans 18 amino acids. V trimming: 5 bases; J trimming: 4 bases; junction bases outside the gene matches: 16. The germline V gene has CDR1 SGHNT and CDR2 YENEEA. The DNA of the CDR3 is TGTGCCAGCAGCCCGTCTTCGCGGGGGGGCCCCGGCCCAGATACGCAGTATTTT. It translates to CASSPSSRGGPGPDTQYF.

The chain recombines TRBV5-1 with TRBJ1-2; TRBD1 matches at 11 bases. The junction had 12 bases not matched to a gene; V was cut back by 4 bases and J by 7 bases. The V gene's germline CDR1 is SGHRS and CDR2 YFSETQ. The CDR3 runs 16 residues. CDR3 sequence: CASSTAGQGARGGYTF. CDR3 coding DNA: TGCGCCAGCAGCACCGCCGGACAGGGGGCTAGGGGTGGCTACACCTTC.

This clone has a count of ten or more. The V and J genes are TRBV13 and TRBJ1-6; 8 nucleotides align to TRBD1. Germline V gene lookup returns CDR1 PRHDT and CDR2 FYEKMQ (reference sequence). The CDR3 has 14 residues. The V segment lost 5 bases and the J segment 7 bases; nucleotides outside the gene matches: 4. The CDR3 DNA reads TGTGCCAGCAGCCCCCGGACAGGGAATTCACCCCTCCACTTT. Amino acids: CASSPRTGNSPLHF.

The rearrangement joins TRBV6-5 to TRBJ1-2; 7 nucleotides match TRBD1. Germline V gene lookup returns CDR1 MNHEY and CDR2 SVGAGI. The CDR3 spans 14 residues. Trimming cost V 6 bases and J 5 bases; bases outside gene matches: 9. DNA for the CDR3: TGTGCCAGCAGAAAGGGACAGCTAACTTATGGCTACACCTTC. Its translation: CASRKGQLTYGYTF.

J is TRBJ2-7 and V is TRBV3-1 (or the pseudogene TRBV3-2); 8 bases align to TRBD1. Per germline, CDR1 LGHDT and CDR2 YNNKEL (reference sequence). The CDR3 is 15 residues long. The V segment lost 4 bases and the J segment 7 bases; nucleotides outside the gene matches: 12. For the CDR3, the DNA is TGTGCCAGCAGCCGGGCCGACAGGGGTCGTAGAGAGCAGTACTTC. As protein: CASSRADRGRREQYF.